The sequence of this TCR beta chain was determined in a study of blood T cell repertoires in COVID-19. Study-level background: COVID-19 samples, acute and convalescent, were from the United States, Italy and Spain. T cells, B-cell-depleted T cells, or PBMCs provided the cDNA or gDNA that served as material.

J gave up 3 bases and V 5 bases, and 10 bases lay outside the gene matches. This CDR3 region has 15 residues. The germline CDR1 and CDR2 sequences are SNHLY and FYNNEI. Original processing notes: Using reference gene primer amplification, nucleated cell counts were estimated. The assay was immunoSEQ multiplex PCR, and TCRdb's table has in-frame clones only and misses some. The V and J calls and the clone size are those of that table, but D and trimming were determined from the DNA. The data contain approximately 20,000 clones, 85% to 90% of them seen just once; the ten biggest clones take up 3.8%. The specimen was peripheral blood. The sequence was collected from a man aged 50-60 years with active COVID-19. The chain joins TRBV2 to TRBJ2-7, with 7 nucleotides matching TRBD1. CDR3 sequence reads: CASSPHPRGSYEQYF. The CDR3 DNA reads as TGTGCCAGCAGTCCACACCCCAGGGGGAGCTACGAGCAGTACTTC.